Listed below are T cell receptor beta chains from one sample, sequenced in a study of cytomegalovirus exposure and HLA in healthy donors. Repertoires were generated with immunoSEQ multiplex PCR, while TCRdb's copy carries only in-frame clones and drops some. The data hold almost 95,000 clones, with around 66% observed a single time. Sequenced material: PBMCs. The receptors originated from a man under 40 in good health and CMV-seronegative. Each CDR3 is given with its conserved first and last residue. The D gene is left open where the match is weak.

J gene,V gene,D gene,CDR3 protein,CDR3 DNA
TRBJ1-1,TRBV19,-,CASTRDGRGITEAFF,TGTGCCAGTACCCGGGACGGGAGGGGGATAACTGAAGCTTTCTTT
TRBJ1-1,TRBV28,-,CASLRAFPNTEAFF,TGTGCCAGCCTTAGAGCTTTTCCTAACACTGAAGCTTTCTTT
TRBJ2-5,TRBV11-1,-,CASSLGTSRYPRETQYF,TGTGCCAGCAGCCTGGGAACTAGTCGGTATCCTCGTGAGACCCAGTACTTC
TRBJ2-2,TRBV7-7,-,CASSLSPGATGELFF,TGTGCTAGCAGCTTATCCCCGGGAGCCACCGGGGAGCTGTTTTTT
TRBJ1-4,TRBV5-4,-,CASSLQGRAEKLFF,TGTGCCAGCAGCTTGCAGGGTAGGGCAGAAAAACTGTTTTTT
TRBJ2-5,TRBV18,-,CASSQISGETQYF,TGTGCCAGCTCCCAGATCTCGGGAGAGACCCAGTACTTC
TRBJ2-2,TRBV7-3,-,CASSPQGKGGELFF,TGTGCCAGCAGCCCCCAGGGGAAGGGCGGGGAGCTGTTTTTT
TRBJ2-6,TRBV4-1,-,CASSQGTAGLRSGANVLTF,TGCGCCAGCAGCCAAGGGACAGCGGGACTTAGATCTGGGGCCAACGTCCTGACTTTC
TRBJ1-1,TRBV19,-,CASNPVGGTEAFF,TGTGCCAGTAACCCAGTGGGGGGCACTGAAGCTTTCTTT
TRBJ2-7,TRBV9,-,CASSPPSGDYEQYF,TGTGCCAGCAGCCCCCCCTCAGGGGACTACGAGCAGTACTTC
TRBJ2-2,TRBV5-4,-,CASSSGTTTTGELFF,TGTGCCAGCAGCTCCGGGACAACGACCACCGGGGAGCTGTTTTTT
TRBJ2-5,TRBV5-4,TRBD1,CASSDRTGGRETQYF,TGTGCCAGCAGCGACCGGACAGGGGGTCGCGAGACCCAGTACTTC
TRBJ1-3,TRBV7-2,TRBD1,CASSLSGGGNTIYF,TGTGCCAGCAGCTTATCAGGGGGTGGAAACACCATATATTTT
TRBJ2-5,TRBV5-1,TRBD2,CASSGISGGAWETQYF,TGCGCCAGCAGCGGAATCAGCGGGGGGGCGTGGGAGACCCAGTACTTC